This record looks at one T cell receptor (beta chain) sequence and its context. Its antigen is currently not known. Base qualities are not at hand, and no much larger clone is one base apart. The data are from a study of response to subunit inactivated influenza vaccine (dated by TCRdb to 2017 to 2018). As for the study more broadly: To follow how T cells responded to a trivalent subunit inactivated influenza vaccine, the researchers relied on deep quantitative profiling of the T cell receptor repertoire. General conclusions and limits of the study: The authors suggested that each seasonal influenza vaccination may recruit only a limited number of new T cells.

V is shortened by 6 bases, J by 7 bases, and the region joining them spans 15 bases. The CDR3 has 13 amino acids, counting the end cysteine and phenylalanine. Of the read, only the CDR3 DNA is kept; its 39 bases are in frame from base 1. Libraries were prepared through RT-PCR. The reads were generated on an Illumina HiSeq 2500. The public reads were reanalyzed by TCRdb: fastp trimming at Q25, MiXCR alignment, in-frame beta chains only. Rows with one shared CDR3 protein collapse into an entry with the most common genes and DNA. The sample includes hundreds of thousands of distinct CDR3 sequences, with approximately 15% observed a single time. 5.5% to 7% of the sample belongs to the ten largest clones.

This sample comprised PBMCs from blood, obtained 14 to 15 days before vaccination. The rearrangement combines TRBV12-3 or TRBV12-4 with TRBJ1-2; the D gene is possibly TRBD1, with 6 bases matching. The clonotype was recovered from a man in his forties or fifties who received an inactivated influenza vaccine. Donor details come from another sample of the same person, matched by shared clones. The nucleotide sequence is TGTGCCAGCAGCCAGGGGCGTGAGGGTGGCTACACCTTC. Its coded protein is CASSQGREGGYTF.